This T cell receptor beta chain was captured by sequencing in a study of blood T cell repertoires in COVID-19. Study-level background: Whether acute or convalescent, the COVID-19 samples came from the United States, Italy and Spain. T cells, B-cell-depleted T cells, or PBMCs provided the cDNA or gDNA that served as material.

Methods used by the authors: Amplification from reference gene primers served as the basis for estimated nucleated cell counts. Sequenced by immunoSEQ multiplex PCR; TCRdb stores in-frame clones only, minus some. The V and J calls and clone size are taken from that table; D and trimming were inferred from the DNA. The sample lists some 200,000 clones; roughly 86% were seen once. CDR3 size: 17 residues. CDR1 is SGHVS, CDR2 FQNEAQ, per germline. Trimming at V came to 3 bases and at J to 1 base, leaving 4 bases not matched to a gene. The source is a woman older than 75 in a cohort sampled during active or convalescent COVID-19. This chain joins TRBV7-8 and TRBJ1-6; TRBD1 matches at 9 bases. Sequencing used peripheral blood. The chain's CDR3 is CASSFWTGESYNSPLHF. The DNA of the CDR3 is TGTGCCAGCAGCTTTTGGACAGGGGAGTCCTATAATTCACCCCTCCACTTT.